Presented here are 21 T cell receptor beta chains from one specimen sequenced in a study of T cell repertoires in cytomegalovirus infection. No antigen is known for these receptors. TCRdb reprocessed the reads with MiXCR, giving one entry per CDR3 protein. The sample shows approximately 910,000 distinct CDR3 sequences, roughly 30% of them seen only once. Sample: cultured CD8+ T cells from PBMCs, taken from culture after CMV antigen stimulation. The receptors originated from a human donor in good health (CMV status not recorded). Some clones in this sample may be carry-over from other donors' samples.

This clonotype came up many times. The chain has TRBV7-2 and TRBJ2-2; 7 nucleotides agree with TRBD1. CDR1 and CDR2 (germline): SGHTA, FQGNSA. V lost 5 bases to trimming and J lost 1 base; unmatched junction nucleotides: 10. The CDR3 is made up of 17 amino acids. CDR3 region: CASSLVDRALNTGELFF. The DNA for the CDR3 is TGTGCCAGCAGCCTCGTCGACAGGGCCTTGAACACCGGGGAGCTGTTTTTT.

This clonotype was recorded a few times. This rearrangement joins TRBV6-6 to TRBJ1-1; D uncertain. Trimming shortened V by 2 bases and J by 1 base, and 14 bases separated the two germline ends. Germline V gene sequence: CDR1 MNHNY, CDR2 SVGAGI (reference sequence). The CDR3 sequence is 16 residues long. CDR3 in amino acids: CASSYRVYESNTEAFF. The CDR3 coding sequence is TGTGCCAGCAGTTACCGCGTATATGAGTCGAACACTGAAGCTTTCTTT.

This clonotype was counted ten times or more. The CDR3 spells CASSVSGTHNEQFF. CDR3 nucleotides: TGTGCCAGCAGCGTAAGCGGGACTCACAATGAGCAGTTCTTC. The V call is TRBV7-9, the J call TRBJ2-1; 7 bases line up with TRBD2. The V gene end was trimmed by 5 bases and the J gene end by 5 bases; junction bases not matched to a gene: 6. Germline CDR1 SEHNR, CDR2 FQNEAQ (reference sequence). The CDR3 runs to 14 residues.

This clonotype has a count of ten or more. The rearrangement links TRBV7-8 to TRBJ2-2; weak D call: TRBD2 (5 bases). This CDR3 has 12 amino acids. Germline assignment: CDR1 SGHVS and CDR2 FQNEAQ. V lost 11 bases to trimming and J lost 7 bases, with 14 bases between them. For the CDR3, the DNA is TGTGCCCCTTTGCGGGCCGACGGGGAGCTGTTTTTT. Protein: CAPLRADGELFF.

The rearrangement joins TRBV3-1 to TRBJ2-2; D perhaps matches TRBD2 (6 bases). CDR1 is LGHDT and CDR2 is YNNKEL in the germline V gene (reference sequence). With 1 base removed from V and 0 bases from J, the gap between germline ends came to 12 bases. This CDR3 has 17 amino acids. For the CDR3, the DNA is TGTGCCAGCAGCCAAGCTTTAGCGGTCCCGAACACCGGGGAGCTGTTTTTT. This encodes CASSQALAVPNTGELFF.

The V and J genes are TRBV13 and TRBJ1-2; TRBD1 is a possible D gene (5 bases). CDR1 PRHDT and CDR2 FYEKMQ come from the germline V gene (reference sequence). Trimming left V 0 bases short and J 8 bases short, with 16 bases between. The length of the CDR3 is 15 residues. This CDR3 reads CASSLGAGGGRGYTF. As DNA, the CDR3 is TGTGCCAGCAGCTTAGGAGCCGGGGGGGGTAGGGGCTACACCTTC.

This clonotype was observed a handful of times. V usage is TRBV6-4 and J usage is TRBJ2-1; 7 nucleotides agree with TRBD2. The CDR3 spans 13 residues. The trim removed 0 bases at V and 9 bases at J, leaving 2 bases unmatched. Germline CDR1 and CDR2: MRHNA and SNTAGT. The CDR3 coding sequence is TGTGCCAGCAGTGACTCGGTAGCGGGTGAGCAGTTCTTC. Protein sequence: CASSDSVAGEQFF.

V is TRBV4-2 and J is TRBJ1-1; D gene ambiguous. V was pared by 0 bases and J by 1 base, with 6 bases between. Germline V gene lookup returns CDR1 LGHNA and CDR2 YNFKEQ. This CDR3 contains 14 residues. The CDR3 nucleotides are TGTGCCAGCAGCCAAGAAGGATGGAACACTGAAGCTTTCTTT. This sequence encodes CASSQEGWNTEAFF.

This clonotype has a handful of counts. The rearrangement links TRBV4-2 to TRBJ2-6; no clear D gene. V gave up 0 bases and J gave up 3 bases, with 9 bases separating them. Germline V gene data show CDR1 as LGHNA and CDR2 as YNFKEQ. The CDR3 sequence is 16 residues long. Here the CDR3 DNA reads TGTGCCAGCAGCCAAGATTGGCCTGATGGGGCCAACGTCCTGACTTTC. It translates to CASSQDWPDGANVLTF.

This clonotype was observed a handful of times. V is TRBV7-6 and J is TRBJ1-6; D may be TRBD1 (5 bases). Germline CDR1 SGHVS, CDR2 FNYEAQ. The CDR3 runs 20 residues. V lost 5 bases and J lost 6, with 29 bases in between. The CDR3 reads CASSPGLFRPNIIINSPLHF. The CDR3 nucleotides are TGTGCCAGCAGCCCGGGACTGTTCCGGCCTAATATTATTATTAATTCACCCCTCCACTTT.

This chain links TRBV9 with TRBJ2-2; the D gene is possibly TRBD2 (5 bases). Deletions cut 0 bases from V and 3 bases from J, with 15 bases between. The germline V gene encodes CDR1 SGDLS and CDR2 YYNGEE. The CDR3 covers 17 residues. CDR3 loop: CASSVGGGQVYTGELFF. Written as DNA, the CDR3 is TGTGCCAGCAGCGTAGGAGGCGGGCAGGTGTACACCGGGGAGCTGTTTTTT. Full variable domain (outside the CDR3, taken from reference TRBV9 and TRBJ2-2): DSGVTQTPKHLITATGQRVTLRCSPRSGDLSVYWYQQSLDQGLQFLIQYYNGEERAKGNILERFSAQQFPDLHSELNLSSLELGDSALYFCASSVGGGQVYTGELFFGEGSRLTVL.

This clonotype was recorded a few times. The chain recombines TRBV12-5 with TRBJ2-3; TRBD2 is a possible D gene (6 bases). Germline CDR1 and CDR2: LGHNT and FRNRAP. V was clipped by 1 base and J by 0 bases, with 8 bases between them. The CDR3 has 15 amino acids. The CDR3 region has the DNA TGTGCTAGTGGTTTGGGGGGGACTAGCACAGATACGCAGTATTTT. Translating gives CASGLGGTSTDTQYF. Variable domain in full (rest from reference TRBV12-5 and TRBJ2-3): DARVTQTPRHKVTEMGQEVTMRCQPILGHNTVFWYRQTMMQGLELLAYFRNRAPLDDSGMPKDRFSAEMPDATLATLKIQPSEPRDSAVYFCASGLGGTSTDTQYFGPGTRLTVL.

The chain uses TRBV6-6 and TRBJ1-1; D is perhaps TRBD1 (5 bases). The CDR3 is 16 amino acids. Germline V gene data show CDR1 as MNHNY and CDR2 as SVGAGI (reference sequence). Trimming stripped 5 bases from V and 1 base from J, with 17 bases between. Here the CDR3 reads CASSPPPGTKNTEAFF. In nucleotides, the CDR3 is TGTGCCAGCAGTCCGCCCCCCGGGACTAAGAACACTGAAGCTTTCTTT.

This clonotype occurred a few times. The chain recombines TRBV4-1 with TRBJ1-6; 9 nucleotides align to TRBD1. Germline assignment: CDR1 MGHRA and CDR2 YSYEKL. This CDR3 has 17 residues. V lost 0 bases, J lost 6 bases, and 6 bases stayed unmatched. CDR3: CASSQDRTGGLNSPLHF. CDR3 coding DNA: TGCGCCAGCAGCCAAGATCGCACAGGGGGCCTTAATTCACCCCTCCACTTT.

The V call is TRBV20-1, the J call TRBJ2-3; no clear D gene. Looked up from germline, CDR1 is DFQATT and CDR2 is SNEGSKA (reference sequence). The CDR3 spans 15 residues. V gave up 0 bases and J gave up 2 bases, with 12 bases separating them. The DNA of the CDR3 is TGCAGTGCTAGAGATTGGCTAGATCCCACAGATACGCAGTATTTT. This translates into CSARDWLDPTDTQYF.

The chain recombines TRBV4-1 with TRBJ2-1, with D possibly matching TRBD2 (5 bases). Trimming took 1 base from V and 9 from J, leaving 16 bases between them. The CDR3 is 15 residues long. Germline assignment: CDR1 MGHRA and CDR2 YSYEKL. The CDR3 DNA reads as TGCGCCAGCAGCCAAGCTGGAGGTCTGATTGTTGAGCAGTTCTTC. This gives the protein CASSQAGGLIVEQFF.

The chain recombines TRBV4-1 with TRBJ1-6; no reliable D call. Between the trimmed V and J ends, which lost 1 base and 10 bases, there was a span of 14 bases. Germline CDR1 is MGHRA and CDR2 is YSYEKL. The CDR3 has 15 amino acids. The CDR3 loop is CASSQGSREASPLHF. CDR3 DNA sequence: TGCGCCAGCAGCCAAGGTTCCCGGGAAGCGTCACCCCTCCACTTT.

The CDR3 nucleotides read TGTGCCAGCAGCCAAGGAGGGACCACCCTAGGTTATAGCAATCAGCCCCAGCATTTT. Translating gives CASSQGGTTLGYSNQPQHF. The chain has TRBV3-1 and TRBJ1-5; weak D call: TRBD1 (5 bases). V gave up 1 base and J gave up 0 bases, with 19 bases separating them. This CDR3 region has 19 residues. Germline CDR1 is LGHDT and CDR2 is YNNKEL (reference sequence).

This chain links TRBV27 with TRBJ2-1; TRBD1 might be the D (5 bases). The germline V gene has CDR1 MNHEY and CDR2 SMNVEV (reference sequence). This CDR3 region has 16 residues. The V and J ends lost 7 bases and 6 bases respectively, with 22 bases between them. In nucleotides, the CDR3 is TGTGCCAGCACCCCATTCGACTCTCTGGGGCGCAATGAGCAGTTCTTC. This translates into CASTPFDSLGRNEQFF.

This clonotype has only one observation. The rearrangement joins TRBV7-2 to TRBJ2-3, with D possibly being TRBD1 (6 bases). CDR3 length: 20 residues. V lost 7 bases and J 0 bases, leaving 29 bases between the germline ends. The germline CDR1 and CDR2 sequences are SGHTA and FQGNSA. The CDR3 here is CASTLEMRQASLWSTDTQYF. The DNA for the CDR3 is TGTGCCAGCACCCTCGAGATGAGACAGGCGTCCCTTTGGAGCACAGATACGCAGTATTTT.

This clonotype was seen a few times. The J gene is TRBJ1-4, the V gene TRBV13; no reliable D call. The length of the CDR3 is 14 residues. Trimming took off 1 base at V and 10 bases at J, with 13 bases between the two ends. Germline V gene lookup returns CDR1 PRHDT and CDR2 FYEKMQ (reference sequence). DNA for the CDR3: TGTGCCAGCAGCTTAGTGGAGGGTTTGGGAAAACTGTTTTTT. It is translated as CASSLVEGLGKLFF. The full variable domain, its missing parts supplied by reference TRBV13 and TRBJ1-4, is AAGVIQSPRHLIKEKRETATLKCYPIPRHDTVYWYQQGPGQDPQFLISFYEKMQSDKGSIPDRFSAQQFSDYHSELNMSSLELGDSALYFCASSLVEGLGKLFFGSGTQLSVL.